This T cell receptor beta chain originates from a study of T cell changes during pregnancy in multiple sclerosis. The CDR3 runs 15 residues. Germline lookup yields CDR1 SGHDT and CDR2 YYEEEE. The ends were cut back, 0 bases at V and 0 bases at J, with 7 bases in the middle. The repertoire was sequenced with immunoSEQ multiplex PCR; TCRdb's copy has only in-frame clones and lacks some. The data contain 35,000 to 40,000 clones, about nine tenths of them singletons. The clonotype originates from a female donor with multiple sclerosis, enrolled in a pregnancy study. The source material was CD8+ T cells from peripheral blood mononuclear cells, sampled in the second trimester of pregnancy. This sequence joins TRBV5-6 and TRBJ1-5, with a possible D match to TRBD1 (5 bases). CDR3 residues: CASSLAGVSNQPQHF. The CDR3 bases are TGTGCCAGCAGCTTGGCGGGGGTTAGCAATCAGCCCCAGCATTTT.